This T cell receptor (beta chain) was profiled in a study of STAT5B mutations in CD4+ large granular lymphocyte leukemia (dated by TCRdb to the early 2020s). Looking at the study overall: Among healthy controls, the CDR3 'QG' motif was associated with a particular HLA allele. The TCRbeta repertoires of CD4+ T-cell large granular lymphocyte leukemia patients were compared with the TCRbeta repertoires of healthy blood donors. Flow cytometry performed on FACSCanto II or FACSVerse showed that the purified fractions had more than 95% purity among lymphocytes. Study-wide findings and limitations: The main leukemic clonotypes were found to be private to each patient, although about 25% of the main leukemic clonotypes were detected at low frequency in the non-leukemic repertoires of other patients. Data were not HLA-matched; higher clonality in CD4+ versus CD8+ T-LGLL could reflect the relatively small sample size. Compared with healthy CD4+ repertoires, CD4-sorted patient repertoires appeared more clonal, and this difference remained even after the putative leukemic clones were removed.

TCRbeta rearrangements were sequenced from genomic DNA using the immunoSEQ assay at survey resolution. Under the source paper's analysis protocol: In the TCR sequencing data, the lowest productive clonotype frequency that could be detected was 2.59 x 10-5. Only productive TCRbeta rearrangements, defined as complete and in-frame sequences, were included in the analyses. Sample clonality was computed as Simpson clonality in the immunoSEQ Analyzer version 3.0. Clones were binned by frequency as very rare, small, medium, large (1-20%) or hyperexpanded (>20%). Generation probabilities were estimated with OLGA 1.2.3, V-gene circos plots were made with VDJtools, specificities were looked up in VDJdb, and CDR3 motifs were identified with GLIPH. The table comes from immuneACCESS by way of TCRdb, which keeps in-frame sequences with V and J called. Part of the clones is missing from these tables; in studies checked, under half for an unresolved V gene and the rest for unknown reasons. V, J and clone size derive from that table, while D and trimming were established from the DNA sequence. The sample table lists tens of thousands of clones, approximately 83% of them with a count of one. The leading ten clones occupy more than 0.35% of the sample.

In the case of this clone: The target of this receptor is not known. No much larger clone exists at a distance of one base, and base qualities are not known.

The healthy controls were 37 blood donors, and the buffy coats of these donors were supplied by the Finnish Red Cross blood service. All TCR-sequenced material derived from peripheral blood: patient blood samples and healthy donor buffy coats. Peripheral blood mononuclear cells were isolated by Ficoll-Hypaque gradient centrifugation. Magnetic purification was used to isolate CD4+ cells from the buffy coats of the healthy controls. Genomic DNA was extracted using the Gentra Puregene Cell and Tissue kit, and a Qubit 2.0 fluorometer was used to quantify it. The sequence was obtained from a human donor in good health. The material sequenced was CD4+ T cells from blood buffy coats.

CDR3 reads: CASSLSWGSYEQYF. The DNA sequence is TGTGCCAGCAGTTTATCCTGGGGAAGCTACGAGCAGTACTTC. This chain joins TRBV27 to TRBJ2-7; no D gene can be assigned with confidence. Reading from cysteine to phenylalanine, the CDR3 counts 14 amino acids. This entry keeps only the CDR3 DNA: 42 bases, framed from base 1. The germline V gene (reference sequence) provides CDR1 MNHEY and CDR2 SMNVEV. V sheds 0 bases and J sheds 3 bases, leaving 9 bases between their ends.